This entry features one TCR beta chain sequence. Libraries were prepared by immunoSEQ multiplex PCR; TCRdb keeps only in-frame clonotypes and omits some of them. The sample lists 30,000 or so clones, about three quarters occurring once. These data belong to a study of T cell repertoires in ileal Crohn's disease. Study context: Operated complications were stricturing disease (approximately 61%) and penetrating disease (approximately 39%).

J was trimmed by 4 bases and V by 3 bases; bases with no gene match: 9. Germline values: CDR1 MGHRA, CDR2 YSYEKL. The CDR3 has 15 amino acids. J is TRBJ2-7 and V is TRBV4-1, with TRBD1 matching 7 bases. Material for sequencing was ileal tissue. This sequence was found in an adult with Crohn's disease. The CDR3 bases are TGCGCCAGCAGCCATATCACAGGGGCCCGGTACGAGCAGTACTTC. Amino acids: CASSHITGARYEQYF.